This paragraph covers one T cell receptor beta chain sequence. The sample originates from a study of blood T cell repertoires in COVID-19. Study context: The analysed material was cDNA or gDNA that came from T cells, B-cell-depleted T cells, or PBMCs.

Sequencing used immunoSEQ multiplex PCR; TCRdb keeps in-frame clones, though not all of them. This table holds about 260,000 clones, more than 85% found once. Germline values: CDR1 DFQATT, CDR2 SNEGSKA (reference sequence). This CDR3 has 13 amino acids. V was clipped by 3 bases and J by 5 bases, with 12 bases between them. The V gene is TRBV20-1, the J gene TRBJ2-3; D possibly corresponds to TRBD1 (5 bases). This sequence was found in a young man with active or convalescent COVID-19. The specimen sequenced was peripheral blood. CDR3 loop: CSASQGSGDTQYF. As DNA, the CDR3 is TGCAGTGCTAGTCAGGGTTCGGGAGATACGCAGTATTTT.